The 20 T cell receptor beta chains below were found in one sample sequenced in a study of OX40 agonist ivuxolimab in advanced cancers. Measured with immunoSEQ multiplex PCR; TCRdb has only the in-frame clones, and not every one. Of under 100,000 clones in the sample, roughly four fifths were seen once. The material sequenced was CD4+ or CD8+ T cells sorted from blood, taken in a trial of the OX40 agonist ivuxolimab. These receptors were taken from an adult with an advanced solid tumor such as melanoma, head and neck, liver or kidney cancer.

The genes are TRBV6-5 and TRBJ1-2; no reliable D call. Trimming shortened V by 4 bases and J by 3 bases, and 6 bases separated the two germline ends. This CDR3 has 12 amino acids. Germline V gene data show CDR1 as MNHEY and CDR2 as SVGAGI. Here the CDR3 DNA reads TGTGCCAGCAGTTCGGACCACTATGGCTACACCTTC. Its translation is CASSSDHYGYTF.

This clone was seen only a few times. This chain uses TRBV28 with TRBJ1-2; D is unresolved. The CDR3 covers 12 residues. Looked up from germline, CDR1 is MDHEN and CDR2 is SYDVKM. Trimming took 6 bases from V and 7 from J, leaving 12 bases between them. As DNA, the CDR3 is TGTGCCAGCAGCATGGGGAGTTTTGGCTACACCTTC. Protein: CASSMGSFGYTF.

This rearrangement joins TRBV20-1 to TRBJ2-5, with 9 bases fitting TRBD1. This CDR3 is built from 11 residues. CDR1 and CDR2 (germline): DFQATT, SNEGSKA (reference sequence). Losses at the gene ends were 7 bases for V and 3 bases for J; bases not matched to a gene: 0. Here the CDR3 reads CSGDREETQYF. As DNA, the CDR3 is TGCAGTGGGGACAGGGAAGAGACCCAGTACTTC.

This clone appeared a single time. This chain links TRBV28 with TRBJ2-6; a weak D match, TRBD1 (6 bases). Germline lookup yields CDR1 MDHEN and CDR2 SYDVKM. The CDR3 totals 15 residues. V was shortened by 6 bases and J by 2 bases, with 11 bases between the two germline ends. The CDR3 region has the DNA TGTGCCAGCAGCCGACAGGTGGCTGGGGCCAACGTCCTGACTTTC. Encoded protein: CASSRQVAGANVLTF. Full variable domain (outside the CDR3, taken from reference TRBV28 and TRBJ2-6): DVKVTQSSRYLVKRTGEKVFLECVQDMDHENMFWYRQDPGLGLRLIYFSYDVKMKEKGDIPEGYSVSREKKERFSLILESASTNQTSMYLCASSRQVAGANVLTFGAGSRLTVL.

This clone came up once. V is TRBV10-3 and J is TRBJ2-7; D is unclear. Trimming shortened V by 4 bases and J by 1 base, and 2 bases separated the two germline ends. Germline V CDR1 and CDR2: ENHRY, SYGVKD. CDR3 length: 11 residues. CDR3 in amino acids: CAISASYEQYF. The CDR3 nucleotides are TGTGCCATCAGTGCTTCCTACGAGCAGTACTTC.

The CDR3 DNA is TGTGCCATCAGTGAGGTCGCAGGACTAGCGGGTGCCGAGCAGTACTTC. Its protein is CAISEVAGLAGAEQYF. The chain carries TRBV10-3 and TRBJ2-7; 11 nucleotides align to TRBD2. This CDR3 contains 16 residues. Germline V gives CDR1 ENHRY, CDR2 SYGVKD. V gave up 2 bases and J gave up 6 bases; unmatched junction bases: 9.

This clone was observed a handful of times. The gene calls are TRBV7-9 and TRBJ2-7; D is undetermined. The CDR3 extends over 14 amino acids. Germline CDR1 reads SEHNR; CDR2 reads FQNEAQ (reference sequence). The ends were cut back, 0 bases at V and 3 bases at J, with 9 bases in the middle. The CDR3 region has the DNA TGTGCCAGCAGCTTAGCGTCTATTAACTACGAGCAGTACTTC. Encoded protein: CASSLASINYEQYF.

The chain has TRBV19 and TRBJ2-6, with 10 bases that match TRBD2. CDR1 LNHDA and CDR2 SQIVND come from the germline V gene (reference sequence). The CDR3 consists of 19 residues. V was clipped by 6 bases and J by 4 bases; unmatched bases: 15. CDR3 amino acids: CASSPEGFLAGAGANVLTF. The CDR3, as DNA: TGTGCCAGTAGCCCCGAGGGCTTTCTAGCGGGAGCGGGGGCCAACGTCCTGACTTTC.

The V gene is TRBV29-1, the J gene TRBJ2-3, with unresolved D. CDR3 length: 14 amino acids. CDR1 and CDR2 from the germline V gene are SQVTM and ANQGSEA. The V end was cut by 3 bases, the J end by 3 bases, with 13 bases between. In DNA form, the CDR3 reads TGCAGCGTTGACCTACCGCAAGGGACAGATACGCAGTATTTT. This sequence encodes CSVDLPQGTDTQYF.

The chain couples TRBV2 to TRBJ2-5; D remains unclear. The CDR3 extends over 15 amino acids. Trimming took off 0 bases at V and 2 bases at J, with 10 bases between the two ends. The germline CDR1 and CDR2 sequences are SNHLY and FYNNEI. The CDR3 here is CASSEALTKQETQYF. For the CDR3, the DNA is TGTGCCAGCAGTGAAGCGCTAACTAAACAAGAGACCCAGTACTTC.

V usage is TRBV6-1 and J usage is TRBJ2-7; 10 nucleotides align to TRBD1. Germline loops: CDR1 MNHNS, CDR2 SASEGT. V trimming: 6 bases; J trimming: 3 bases; junction bases outside the gene matches: 5. The CDR3 is made up of 14 amino acids. CDR3 in amino acids: CASSLRTGGYEQYF. The CDR3 DNA reads as TGTGCCAGCAGCCTAAGGACAGGGGGCTACGAGCAGTACTTC.

There are a few counts of this clone. The chain employs TRBV7-6 and TRBJ1-6; TRBD1 is a possible D gene (6 bases). Germline V gene data show CDR1 as SGHVS and CDR2 as FNYEAQ. With 3 bases removed from V and 3 bases from J, the gap between germline ends came to 12 bases. The CDR3 runs 16 residues. CDR3 residues: CASSLDSRGYNSPLHF. The CDR3 DNA is TGTGCCAGCAGCTTGGACAGCAGGGGCTATAATTCACCCCTCCACTTT.

This clone showed up just once. The chain couples TRBV7-9 to TRBJ2-5; D is unclear. Matching the DNA end better, TRBJ2-7 makes the J call doubtful. The germline gives CDR1 SEHNR, CDR2 FQNEAQ (reference sequence). The CDR3 has 13 amino acids. CDR3 protein: CASSEDVLYEQYF. For the CDR3, the DNA is TGTGCCAGCAGCGAAGATGTGCTCTACGAGCAGTACTTC.

V and J are TRBV7-9 and TRBJ2-4; maybe TRBD2 (6 bases). The CDR3 has 15 amino acids. Germline assignment: CDR1 SEHNR and CDR2 FQNEAQ (reference sequence). Between the trimmed V and J ends, which lost 4 bases and 5 bases, there was a span of 15 bases. The CDR3 DNA reads TGTGCCAGCAGCTCCGGAGGAGGGCTAGAAAACATTCAGTACTTC. This translates into CASSSGGGLENIQYF.

CDR3 residues: CASPAPGKDTEAFF. The DNA of the CDR3 is TGTGCCAGCCCCGCGCCAGGGAAGGACACTGAAGCTTTCTTT. The V and J genes are TRBV28 and TRBJ1-1, with D tentatively TRBD1 (5 bases). Trimming pared 8 bases from V and 3 bases from J, leaving 16 bases between. The CDR3 has 14 residues. Germline loops: CDR1 MDHEN, CDR2 SYDVKM.

This chain uses TRBV9 with TRBJ1-4; tentatively, D is TRBD1 (6 bases). The V end was cut by 4 bases, the J end by 4 bases, with 11 bases between. Germline assignment: CDR1 SGDLS and CDR2 YYNGEE. CDR3 length: 14 residues. This CDR3 is CASSSTGVNEKLFF. The CDR3 region has the DNA TGTGCCAGCAGCTCGACAGGTGTTAATGAAAAACTGTTTTTT.

This sequence joins TRBV28 and TRBJ2-1, with D uncertain. This CDR3 is 13 amino acids long. The V end was cut by 5 bases, the J end by 9 bases, with 14 bases between. Germline CDR1 is MDHEN and CDR2 is SYDVKM. CDR3 nucleotide sequence: TGTGCCAGCAGTCTTACGACTCTGCTTGAGCAGTTCTTC. Protein: CASSLTTLLEQFF.

The V call is TRBV4-3, the J call TRBJ2-3, with 13 bases identical to TRBD2. The CDR3 contains 18 residues. The trim removed 4 bases at V and 3 bases at J, leaving 10 bases unmatched. Looked up from germline, CDR1 is LGHNA and CDR2 is YSLEER. The CDR3 nucleotides read TGCGCCAGCAGCCCAAACCCCCGACTAGCGGGAGGAACAGATACGCAGTATTTT. This sequence encodes CASSPNPRLAGGTDTQYF.

The chain recombines TRBV15 with TRBJ2-7; D uncertain. Germline lookup yields CDR1 LNHNV and CDR2 YYDKDF (reference sequence). This CDR3 is built from 14 residues. V lost 0 bases to trimming and J lost 7 bases, with 13 bases between them. CDR3 region: CATSRDRSRREQYF. CDR3 DNA: TGTGCCACCAGCAGAGATAGATCCAGACGTGAGCAGTACTTC.

CDR3 coding DNA: TGTGCCAGCAGCGTTGACCAGTCCACCGGGGAGCTGTTTTTT. Its protein is CASSVDQSTGELFF. The chain joins TRBV5-4 to TRBJ2-2; D is unresolved. The CDR3 length is 14 residues. Germline V CDR1 and CDR2: SGHNT, YYREEE (reference sequence). Trimming removed 4 bases from V and 4 bases from J, with 11 bases in between.